The present T cell receptor beta chain was sequenced within a study of cytomegalovirus exposure and HLA in healthy donors. The study ran its PCR with 60 Vbeta and 13 Jbeta primers. The protocol was immunoSEQ multiplex PCR, while the TCRdb copy is restricted to in-frame clones and leaves out a portion. This sample yields about 130,000 clones, of which approximately 85% are seen a single time; under 2% belongs to the top ten. Overall study results and limits: CMV serostatus was the only immune exposure information that was available. Three chains linked to CMV were shown in vitro to be specific for CMV antigens. Among donors in an Asian-associated ancestry cluster, a later analysis reportedly found fewer N-insertions than the roughly 610-donor mean.

In regard to this clone: Its specificity is not known.

With V trimmed by 5 bases and J by 11 bases, 15 bases remained unmatched. Germline values: CDR1 SGHVS, CDR2 FNYEAQ. The CDR3 loop spans 15 amino acids. The origin of this receptor is a boy under 18 in good health and CMV-seronegative. The V and J genes are TRBV7-6 and TRBJ1-1, with 9 positions matching TRBD1. The material sequenced was PBMCs. CDR3 sequence: CASSTSGDRVMGAFF. The CDR3 DNA reads TGTGCCAGCAGCACCTCGGGGGACAGGGTGATGGGGGCTTTCTTT.